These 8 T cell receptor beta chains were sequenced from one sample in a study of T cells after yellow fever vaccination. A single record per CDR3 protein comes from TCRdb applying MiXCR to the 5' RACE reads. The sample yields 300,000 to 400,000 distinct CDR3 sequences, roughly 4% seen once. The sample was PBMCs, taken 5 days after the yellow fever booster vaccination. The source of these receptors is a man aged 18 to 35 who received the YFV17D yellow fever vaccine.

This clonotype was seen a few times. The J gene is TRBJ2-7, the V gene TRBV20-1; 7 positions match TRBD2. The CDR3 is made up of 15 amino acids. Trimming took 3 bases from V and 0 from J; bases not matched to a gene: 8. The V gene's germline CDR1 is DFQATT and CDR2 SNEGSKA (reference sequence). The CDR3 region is CSASGRRGTSYEQYF. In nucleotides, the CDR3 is TGCAGTGCTAGTGGTAGGCGGGGGACCTCCTACGAGCAGTACTTC.

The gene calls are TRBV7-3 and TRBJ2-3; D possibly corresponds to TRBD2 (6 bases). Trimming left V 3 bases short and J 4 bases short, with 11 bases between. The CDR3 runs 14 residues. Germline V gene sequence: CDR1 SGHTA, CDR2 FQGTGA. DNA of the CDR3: TGTGCCAGCAGCTTGCAGTCTAGCGCAGATACGCAGTATTTT. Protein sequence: CASSLQSSADTQYF.

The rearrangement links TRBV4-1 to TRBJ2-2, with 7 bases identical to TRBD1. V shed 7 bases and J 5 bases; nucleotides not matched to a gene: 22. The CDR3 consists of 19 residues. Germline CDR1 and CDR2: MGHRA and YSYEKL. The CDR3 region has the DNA TGCGCCAGCAAACGGACAGGCTCCCTCTCCATCCCTCAGACCGGGGAGCTGTTTTTT. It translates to CASKRTGSLSIPQTGELFF.

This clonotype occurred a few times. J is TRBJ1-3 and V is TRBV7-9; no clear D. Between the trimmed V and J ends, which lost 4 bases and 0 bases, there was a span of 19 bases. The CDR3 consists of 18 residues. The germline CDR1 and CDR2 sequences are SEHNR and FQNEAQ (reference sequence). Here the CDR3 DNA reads TGTGCCAGCAGCTCCACCGGTGGGGTTGGTTCCTCTGGAAACACCATATATTTT. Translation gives CASSSTGGVGSSGNTIYF.

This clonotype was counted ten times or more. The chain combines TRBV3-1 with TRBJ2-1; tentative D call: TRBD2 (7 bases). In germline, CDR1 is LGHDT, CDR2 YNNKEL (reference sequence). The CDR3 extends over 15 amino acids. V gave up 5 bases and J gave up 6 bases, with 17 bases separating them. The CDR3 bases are TGTGCCAGCAGCTTCCGTCGCGGGGGCCTCAATGAGCAGTTCTTC. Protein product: CASSFRRGGLNEQFF.

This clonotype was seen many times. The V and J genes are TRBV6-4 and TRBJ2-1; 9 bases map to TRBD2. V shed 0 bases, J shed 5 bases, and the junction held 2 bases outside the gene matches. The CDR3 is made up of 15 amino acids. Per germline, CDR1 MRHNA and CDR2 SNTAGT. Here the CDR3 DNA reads TGTGCCAGCAGTGACTCAAGCGGGGGGAACAATGAGCAGTTCTTC. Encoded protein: CASSDSSGGNNEQFF.

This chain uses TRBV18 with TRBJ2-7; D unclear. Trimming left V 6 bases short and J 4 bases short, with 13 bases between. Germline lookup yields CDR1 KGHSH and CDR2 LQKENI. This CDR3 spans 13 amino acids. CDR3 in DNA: TGTGCCAGCTCCCCCGTAAGGGAATACGAGCAGTACTTC. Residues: CASSPVREYEQYF.

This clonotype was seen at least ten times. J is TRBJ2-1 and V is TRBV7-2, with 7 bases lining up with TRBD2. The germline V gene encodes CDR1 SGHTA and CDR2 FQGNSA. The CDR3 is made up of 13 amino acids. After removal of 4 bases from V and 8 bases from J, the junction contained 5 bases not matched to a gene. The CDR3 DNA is TGTGCCAGCAGCTACGGACTAGTGGATGAGCAGTTCTTC. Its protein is CASSYGLVDEQFF.